This section outlines one T cell receptor (beta chain) sequence together with its context. Between the trimmed V and J ends, which lost 0 bases and 4 bases, there was a span of 11 bases. Germline values: CDR1 GTSNPN, CDR2 SVGIG (reference sequence). The CDR3 length is 14 residues. This study enrolled people aged 18 to 89 from about two dozen US geographic areas. In the authors' workflow: Estimated nucleated cell counts came from reference gene primer amplification. Data came from immunoSEQ multiplex PCR; TCRdb stores just in-frame clones and leaves some out. The D gene and trimming were derived from the DNA, and the V and J assignments and clone size from that table. The sample consists of roughly 260,000 clones, about four fifths of them appearing once. This specimen belongs to a study of blood T cell repertoires in COVID-19. The overall study: The study drew acute and convalescent COVID-19 samples from the United States, Italy and Spain. Nucleic acid was either cDNA or gDNA, and it came from T cells, B-cell-depleted T cells, or PBMCs.

Sequenced sample: PBMCs or T cells enriched from blood (not recorded which). V is TRBV30 and J is TRBJ2-3; the D gene is possibly TRBD2 (7 bases). The source of this sequence is a middle-aged woman who had been exposed to COVID-19. CDR3 sequence reads: CAWSVTGGADTQYF. The CDR3 nucleotides are TGTGCCTGGAGTGTAACGGGGGGCGCAGATACGCAGTATTTT.